The entry below gives a single TCR beta chain sequence along with its context. What it recognizes is unknown. Each CDR3 protein gets one entry in TCRdb, which reprocessed the 5' RACE reads and gives no DNA. This sample contains fewer than 350,000 distinct CDR3 sequences. The CDR3 consists of 15 residues. The sample originates from a study of monozygotic twins with inflammatory bowel disease. Study-wide results and limits: Using the inverse Simpson index, IBD patients had lower TCRbeta diversity than healthy co-twins. Repertoire similarity did not differ between concordant and discordant twins, possibly owing to limited power.

This chain links TRBV12-3 or TRBV12-4 with TRBJ1-2; TCRdb gives TRBD1 as the D gene, but with no DNA this cannot be confirmed. The clonotype was recovered from a human donor with ulcerative colitis or Crohn's disease, or a healthy co-twin of an affected twin (not recorded which). The sample comprised blood. CDR3 residues: CASSRGGTAVYGYTF.